This is a list of T cell receptor beta chains from one sample in a study of cytomegalovirus exposure and HLA in healthy donors. The protocol was immunoSEQ multiplex PCR, while the TCRdb copy is restricted to in-frame clones and leaves out a portion. Among over 200,000 clones listed, less than 90% were seen once. The sample was PBMCs. These receptors came from a young woman in good health and CMV-seronegative. CDR3s include the opening cysteine and the closing phenylalanine or tryptophan. A D gene is named only where the DNA matches it firmly. For some rows the clone size is stated as once, few or many, or as a class when expanded; others skip it.

clone_size d_call j_call v_call cdr3_nt cdr3_aa
NA NA TRBJ1-3 TRBV6-6 TGTGCCAGCACTCCCGACGGACGCTCTGGAAACACCATATATTTT CASTPDGRSGNTIYF
NA NA TRBJ1-1 TRBV9 TGTGCCAGCAGCGTAGGGGACACTGAAGCTTTCTTT CASSVGDTEAFF
NA NA TRBJ2-5 TRBV29-1 TGCAGCGTTCACAAGTACCAAGAGACCCAGTACTTC CSVHKYQETQYF
NA TRBD1 TRBJ2-2 TRBV19 TGTGCCAGTAGCTCAGACCGGGACAGGCCTGAGAACACCGGGGAGCTGTTTTTT CASSSDRDRPENTGELFF
NA NA TRBJ2-7 TRBV4-1 TGCGCCAGCAGCCAGGGCCCAGGTGCCCGCTTATCTTCCTACGAGCAGTACTTC CASSQGPGARLSSYEQYF
NA NA TRBJ2-2 TRBV6-1 TGTGCCAGCAGTGACGGCCGTGGGGCCGGGGAGCTGTTTTTT CASSDGRGAGELFF
NA TRBD1 TRBJ2-7 TRBV5-4 TGTGCCAGCAGCTTTGGGGACAGGGATGGGGAGCAGTACTTC CASSFGDRDGEQYF
NA NA TRBJ2-7 TRBV5-1 TGCGCCAGCAGCTTGTCCAGCAATTCCTACGAGCAGTACTTC CASSLSSNSYEQYF
NA NA TRBJ2-7 TRBV15 TGTGCCACCAGCAGAGATGCTAGCCAGTCCTACGAGCAGTACTTC CATSRDASQSYEQYF
NA TRBD1 TRBJ1-4 TRBV9 TGTGCCAGCAGCGCATCAGGGGGCGCGCAGGAAAAACTGTTTTTT CASSASGGAQEKLFF
NA NA TRBJ1-5 TRBV6-1 TGTGCCAGCATTTTCCAGGGGTCGGGCAATCAGCCCCAGCATTTT CASIFQGSGNQPQHF
few NA TRBJ1-1 TRBV29-1 TGCAGTCCTACCTCACAGCTGAACACTGAAGCTTTCTTT CSPTSQLNTEAFF
NA NA TRBJ1-1 TRBV5-1 TGCGCCAGCACTGGAGGGGCCAGTGAAGCTTTCTTT CASTGGASEAFF
NA NA TRBJ1-2 TRBV30 TGTGCCTGGAGGCCCTCAGGTTTCTATGGCTACACCTTC CAWRPSGFYGYTF
NA TRBD2 TRBJ2-1 TRBV2 TGTGCCAGCAGTGAGGCTAGCGGGAGAAGTGAGCAGTTCTTC CASSEASGRSEQFF
once NA TRBJ1-2 TRBV30 TGTGCCTGGAGTGTAGGGCAGCGAAACTATGGCTACACCTTC CAWSVGQRNYGYTF
NA TRBD1 TRBJ1-2 TRBV5-1 TGCGCCAGCAGCTCGGGACAGGATGAAAATGGCTACACCTTC CASSSGQDENGYTF
NA TRBD2 TRBJ2-7 TRBV5-1 TGCGCCACCACATCAGCCCCCGGGGGGTCCTACGAGCAGTACTTC CATTSAPGGSYEQYF
NA NA TRBJ1-1 TRBV6-6 TGTGCCAGCAGTTTGGGGGTAGGGCGACTCCGAGCTTTCTTT CASSLGVGRLRAFF
once TRBD1 TRBJ1-1 TRBV6-4 TGTGCCAGCAGTGACAGCGGGACAGACACTGAAGCTTTCTTT CASSDSGTDTEAFF
NA TRBD1 TRBJ2-7 TRBV9 TGTGCCAGCAGCGTAGGGGACAGGCCCTACGAGCAGTACTTC CASSVGDRPYEQYF
NA TRBD1 TRBJ1-2 TRBV4-1 TGCGCCAGCAGCCCCGACAGGGGGCCCTATGGCTACACCTTC CASSPDRGPYGYTF
NA NA TRBJ2-1 TRBV25-1 TGTGCCAGCAGTGAAACCCCTATAGCGGAAAGCTCCTACAATGAGCAGTTCTTC CASSETPIAESSYNEQFF
NA NA TRBJ2-2 TRBV5-1 TGCGCCAGCAGCCCGCGGACGACCGGGGAGCTGTTTTTT CASSPRTTGELFF
few NA TRBJ2-1 TRBV11-2 TGTGCCAGCAGCTTAGGGCGGGGGCCGGGTGAGCAGTTCTTC CASSLGRGPGEQFF
few NA TRBJ1-1 TRBV6-6 TGTGCCAGCTCCGCCCCCAGGGCAGGCACTGAAGCTTTCTTT CASSAPRAGTEAFF
NA TRBD1 TRBJ1-5 TRBV11-2 TGTGCCAGCAGCTTAGGGACAGGGTCTCAGCCCCAGCATTTT CASSLGTGSQPQHF
NA TRBD1 TRBJ1-2 TRBV6-5 TGTGCCAGCAGTCCTGGACAGGGACGCTACACCTTC CASSPGQGRYTF